This record covers a single T cell receptor beta chain. Antigen specificity is unknown. The authors ran a second PCR of about 6 to 11 cycles using a sample-barcoded 5' primer and a J-beta primer mix. TCRdb independently ran MiXCR on the 5' RACE reads; one entry per CDR3 protein. This table has hundreds of thousands of distinct CDR3 sequences, roughly three fifths appearing once. The CDR3 has 17 residues. Germline V gene data show CDR1 as LNHNV and CDR2 as YYDKDF (reference sequence). The trim removed 2 bases at V and 2 bases at J, leaving 11 bases unmatched. The sample originates from a study of blood T cells in healthy people across ages. Findings and limits, study-wide: Older individuals had lower TCR beta diversity per million T cells (the decline was roughly linear).

The V gene is TRBV15, the J gene TRBJ2-5, with TRBD1 identical over 7 bases. The source is a man aged 60 to 75 in good health. Sequencing was performed on blood. CDR3 amino acids: CATSRPRQGQGQETQYF. In nucleotides, the CDR3 is TGTGCCACCAGCAGACCCAGACAGGGTCAGGGGCAAGAGACCCAGTACTTC.